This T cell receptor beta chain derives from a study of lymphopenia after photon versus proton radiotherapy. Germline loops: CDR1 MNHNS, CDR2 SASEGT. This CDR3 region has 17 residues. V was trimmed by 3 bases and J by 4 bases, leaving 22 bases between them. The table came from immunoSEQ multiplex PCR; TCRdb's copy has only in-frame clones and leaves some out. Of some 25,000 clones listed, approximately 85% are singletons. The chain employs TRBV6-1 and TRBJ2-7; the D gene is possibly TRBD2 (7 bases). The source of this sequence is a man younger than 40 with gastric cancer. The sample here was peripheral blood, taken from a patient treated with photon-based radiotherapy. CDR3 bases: TGTGCCAGCAGTGAGCTGGAGGGAGGGGGTATAGTGTACGAGCAGTACTTC. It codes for CASSELEGGGIVYEQYF.